Given below is one T cell receptor (beta chain) in context. The target antigen is unknown. The source of the sample is a study of cytomegalovirus exposure and HLA in healthy donors. Measured with immunoSEQ multiplex PCR; TCRdb has only the in-frame clones, and not every one. The sample holds about 100,000 clones, nearly 97% seen once. The CDR3 has 16 residues. The germline CDR1 and CDR2 sequences are MGHRA and YSYEKL. J gave up 3 bases and V 3 bases, and 7 bases lay outside the gene matches. Study-wide results and limits: Most observed TCR sequences were rare, whereas some public TCRs were detected in many donors.

The V call is TRBV4-1, the J call TRBJ1-1; TRBD1 agrees at 10 bases. The receptor was isolated from a woman aged 18-29 years in good health and CMV-seronegative. Sequenced: PBMCs. Written as DNA, the CDR3 is TGCGCCAGCAGCCACCGGGACAGGGGTAAGGACACTGAAGCTTTCTTT. It yields the protein CASSHRDRGKDTEAFF.